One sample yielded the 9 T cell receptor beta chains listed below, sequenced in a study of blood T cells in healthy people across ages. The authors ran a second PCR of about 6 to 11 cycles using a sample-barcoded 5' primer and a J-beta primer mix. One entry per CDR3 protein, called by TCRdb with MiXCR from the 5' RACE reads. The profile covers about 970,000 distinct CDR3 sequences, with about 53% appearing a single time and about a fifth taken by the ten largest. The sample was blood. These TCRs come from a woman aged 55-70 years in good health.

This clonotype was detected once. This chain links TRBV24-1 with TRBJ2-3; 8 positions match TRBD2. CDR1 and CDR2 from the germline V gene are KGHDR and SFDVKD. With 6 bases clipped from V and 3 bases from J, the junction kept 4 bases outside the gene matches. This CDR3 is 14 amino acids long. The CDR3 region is CATSIAGKTDTQYF. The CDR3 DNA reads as TGTGCCACCAGTATAGCGGGAAAGACAGATACGCAGTATTTT.

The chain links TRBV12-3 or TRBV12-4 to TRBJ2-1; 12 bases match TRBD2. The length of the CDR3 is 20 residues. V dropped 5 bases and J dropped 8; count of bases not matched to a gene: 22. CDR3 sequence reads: CASSTPGLAGLGAGGDEQFF. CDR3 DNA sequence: TGTGCCAGCAGTACTCCGGGACTAGCGGGTTTGGGGGCCGGGGGGGATGAGCAGTTCTTC.

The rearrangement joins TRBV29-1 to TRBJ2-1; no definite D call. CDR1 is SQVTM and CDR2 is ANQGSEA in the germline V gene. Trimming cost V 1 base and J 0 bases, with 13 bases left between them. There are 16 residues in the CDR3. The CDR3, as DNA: TGCAGCGTTGAAGGTGGGGTTCGGAGCTCCTACAATGAGCAGTTCTTC. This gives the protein CSVEGGVRSSYNEQFF.

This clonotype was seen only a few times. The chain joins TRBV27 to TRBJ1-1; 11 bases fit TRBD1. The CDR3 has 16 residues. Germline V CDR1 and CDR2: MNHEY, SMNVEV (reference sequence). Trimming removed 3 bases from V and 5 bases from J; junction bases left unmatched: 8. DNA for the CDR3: TGTGCCAGCAGTTTTAGGACAGGGGGCGCCGGAACTGAAGCTTTCTTT. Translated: CASSFRTGGAGTEAFF.

The CDR3 region is CASRGSGGNEKLFF. The CDR3, as DNA: TGTGCCAGCCGGGGCTCAGGGGGAAATGAAAAACTGTTTTTT. The V call is TRBV28, the J call TRBJ1-4; 7 bases agree with TRBD1. CDR3 length: 14 residues. CDR1 MDHEN and CDR2 SYDVKM come from the germline V gene. Unmatched junction bases numbered 8, after V lost 8 bases and J lost 5 bases.

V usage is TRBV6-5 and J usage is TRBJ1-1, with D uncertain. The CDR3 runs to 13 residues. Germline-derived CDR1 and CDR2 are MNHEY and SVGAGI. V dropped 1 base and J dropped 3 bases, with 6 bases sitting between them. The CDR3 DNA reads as TGTGCCAGCAGTTACTTGGGAGACACTGAAGCTTTCTTT. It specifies CASSYLGDTEAFF.

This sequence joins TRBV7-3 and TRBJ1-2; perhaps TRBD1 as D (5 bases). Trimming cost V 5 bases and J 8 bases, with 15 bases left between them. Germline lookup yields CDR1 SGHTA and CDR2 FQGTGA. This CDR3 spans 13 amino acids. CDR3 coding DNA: TGTGCCAGCAGCCCCCGTCGAGGACAAGGCTACACCTTC. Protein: CASSPRRGQGYTF.

CDR3 loop: CSADPGVAGHYNEQFF. In DNA form, the CDR3 reads TGCAGTGCAGACCCGGGAGTAGCGGGACACTACAATGAGCAGTTCTTC. The gene calls are TRBV20-1 and TRBJ2-1; 8 positions agree with TRBD2. Per germline, CDR1 DFQATT and CDR2 SNEGSKA (reference sequence). Trimming took 6 bases from V and 3 from J; bases not matched to a gene: 13. This CDR3 spans 16 amino acids.

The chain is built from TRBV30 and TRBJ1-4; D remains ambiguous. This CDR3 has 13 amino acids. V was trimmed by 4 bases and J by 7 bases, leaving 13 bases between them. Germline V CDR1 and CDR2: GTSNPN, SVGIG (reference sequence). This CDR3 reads CAWTGGRVEKLFF. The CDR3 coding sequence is TGTGCCTGGACCGGTGGGCGCGTTGAAAAACTGTTTTTT.